The rows below give T cell receptor beta chains drawn from one sample of a study of radiotherapy plus CTLA-4 blockade in lung cancer. TCRdb keeps only in-frame clones here, not all; method: immunoSEQ multiplex PCR. The table includes roughly 50,000 clones, 60% to 80% detected once. The material sequenced was peripheral blood, taken from a patient treated with radiotherapy plus ipilimumab. The source of these receptors is a human donor with non-small cell lung cancer who had stable disease on radiotherapy plus ipilimumab. CDR3s include the opening cysteine and the closing phenylalanine or tryptophan. A D gene is named only where the DNA matches it firmly. Not all rows give a size; the values are once, few, many and, for expanded clones, a class.

NA	NA	TRBJ1-1	TRBV7-6	CASSGSSGGNTEAFF	TGTGCCAGCAGCGGTAGTTCTGGGGGGAACACTGAAGCTTTCTTT
NA	NA	TRBJ1-6	TRBV5-5	CASSLGQYYNSPLHF	TGTGCCAGCAGCTTGGGTCAGTACTATAATTCACCCCTCCACTTT
TRBD2	NA	TRBJ2-2	TRBV19	CASSTPSGGLTGELFF	TGTGCCAGTAGTACACCAAGCGGGGGCCTCACCGGGGAGCTGTTTTTT
NA	NA	TRBJ1-1	TRBV11-3	CASSLVVEVGRNTEAFF	TGTGCCAGCAGCTTAGTGGTTGAGGTGGGACGGAACACTGAAGCTTTCTTT
NA	NA	TRBJ2-6	TRBV5-1	CASSLPRPGANVLTF	TGCGCCAGCAGCCTACCCCGTCCAGGGGCCAACGTCCTGACTTTC
NA	NA	TRBJ1-4	TRBV7-9	CASSLGRKLFF	TGTGCCAGCAGCTTAGGCCGGAAACTGTTTTTT
NA	NA	TRBJ2-2	TRBV7-8	CASSLEQINTGELFF	TGTGCCAGCAGCTTAGAACAGATAAACACCGGGGAGCTGTTTTTT
NA	NA	TRBJ2-2	TRBV29-1	CSVEVSGELFF	TGCAGCGTTGAGGTATCCGGGGAGCTGTTTTTT
NA	once	TRBJ1-1	TRBV6-6	CASSRYTEAFF	TGTGCCAGCAGTAGATACACTGAAGCTTTCTTT
NA	NA	TRBJ2-1	TRBV7-9	CASSAQGEMQFF	TGTGCCAGCAGCGCCCAAGGGGAGATGCAGTTCTTC
NA	NA	TRBJ1-6	TRBV5-4	CASSVGGRTYNSPLHF	TGTGCCAGCAGCGTGGGCGGACGGACCTATAATTCACCCCTCCACTTT